These 18 T cell receptor beta chains originate from one sample sequenced in a study of T cell clonotyping in hematopoietic cell transplantation. Clones were sequenced by immunoSEQ multiplex PCR, and TCRdb holds only the in-frame ones, with some missing. This table holds 15,000 or so clones, about 61% found once. The sample here was PBMCs, taken 30 days after allogeneic stem cell transplant. The source is a male patient aged 50 or older who had an allogeneic stem cell transplant from an unrelated donor, so T cells may come from the graft donor. Some clones in this sample may be carry-over from other donors' samples.

V is TRBV7-9 and J is TRBJ1-5, with D uncertain. The CDR3 covers 14 residues. V was trimmed by 4 bases and J by 5 bases, leaving 12 bases between them. Germline V gives CDR1 SEHNR, CDR2 FQNEAQ (reference sequence). CDR3 nucleotides: TGTGCCAGCAGCTCCCAAATGACGTATCAGCCCCAGCATTTT. Amino acids: CASSSQMTYQPQHF.

This sequence joins TRBV25-1 and TRBJ1-2; 9 bases map to TRBD1. From germline, CDR1 is MGHDK and CDR2 SYGVNS. V shed 2 bases, J shed 4 bases, and the junction held 2 bases outside the gene matches. The length of the CDR3 is 14 residues. The CDR3 nucleotides read TGTGCCAGCAGTGAAGTGGACAGGGGCTATGGCTACACCTTC. Protein: CASSEVDRGYGYTF.

This clone is labeled large. The chain couples TRBV28 to TRBJ2-1; tentatively, D is TRBD1 (6 bases). CDR1 is MDHEN and CDR2 is SYDVKM in the germline V gene. CDR3 size: 15 residues. Trimming left V 5 bases short and J 7 bases short, with 18 bases between. CDR3 coding DNA: TGTGCCAGCAGTCTCTCAGGGGTTCTGTGGAATGAGCAGTTCTTC. Translating gives CASSLSGVLWNEQFF.

The rearrangement links TRBV6-5 to TRBJ1-1; no clear D gene. This CDR3 comprises 11 residues. V lost 2 bases, J lost 11 bases, and 9 bases lay in between. Germline V gene lookup returns CDR1 MNHEY and CDR2 SVGAGI. CDR3 sequence: CASSYGALAFF. The CDR3, as DNA: TGTGCCAGCAGTTACGGCGCTCTCGCTTTCTTT.

The chain carries TRBV19 and TRBJ2-5, with D uncertain. This CDR3 is built from 14 residues. Trimming removed 3 bases at V and 7 bases at J, with 15 bases between. Germline CDR1 is LNHDA and CDR2 is SQIVND (reference sequence). CDR3 region: CASSIGSGVRTQYF. The CDR3 bases are TGTGCCAGTAGTATCGGGTCCGGAGTAAGGACCCAGTACTTC.

Notes on this clone: The same CDR3 is also encoded by other DNA sequences in this sample. The chain recombines TRBV5-1 with TRBJ1-2, with D unresolved. The CDR3 is 13 amino acids. The germline gives CDR1 SGHRS, CDR2 YFSETQ. The germline V and J ends were trimmed by 0 bases and 2 bases, with 5 bases remaining between them. The CDR3 sequence is CASSLGENYGYTF. CDR3 bases: TGCGCCAGCAGCTTGGGGGAGAACTATGGCTACACCTTC.

The sample holds one count of this clone. This sequence joins TRBV7-6 and TRBJ1-2; 12 bases match TRBD1. The CDR3 is 18 residues long. Looked up from germline, CDR1 is SGHVS and CDR2 is FNYEAQ. Trimming removed 5 bases from V and 4 bases from J; junction bases left unmatched: 14. The CDR3 DNA follows: TGTGCCAGCAGCCCCCGGGACAGGGGGCGCGAAGGGTCCTATGGCTACACCTTC. It codes for CASSPRDRGREGSYGYTF.

This chain joins TRBV7-2 and TRBJ2-7; either TRBD1 or TRBD2 may supply D (6 bases each). The CDR3 is 14 residues long. Trimming pared 2 bases from V and 3 bases from J, leaving 11 bases between. The germline V gene encodes CDR1 SGHTA and CDR2 FQGNSA. CDR3: CASSLMGGLYEQYF. The CDR3 nucleotides read TGTGCCAGCAGCTTAATGGGGGGCCTCTACGAGCAGTACTTC.

The rearrangement links TRBV6-1 to TRBJ1-2; D unresolved. CDR1 and CDR2 from the germline V gene are MNHNS and SASEGT. The V end lost 3 bases, the J end lost 4 bases, and 12 bases lay between the germline ends. The CDR3 spans 14 residues. Here the CDR3 DNA reads TGTGCCAGCAGTGACCCTGAGTCAGCCTATGGCTACACCTTC. Its protein is CASSDPESAYGYTF.

The chain combines TRBV5-4 with TRBJ2-5, with TRBD2 identical over 9 bases. CDR3 length: 16 amino acids. Germline values: CDR1 SGHNT, CDR2 YYREEE (reference sequence). With V trimmed by 3 bases and J by 4 bases, 10 bases remained unmatched. In nucleotides, the CDR3 is TGTGCCAGCAGCTCTCCAGGCGGGAGGGCGGGAGAGACCCAGTACTTC. It codes for CASSSPGGRAGETQYF.

This clone was seen only a few times. Other DNA sequences within the sample encode an identical CDR3. This chain's CDR3 is CAWSVLTEAFF. Written as DNA, the CDR3 is TGTGCCTGGAGTGTACTCACTGAAGCTTTCTTT. This chain joins TRBV30 and TRBJ1-1; D is undetermined. The CDR3 is 11 residues long. V shed 0 bases and J shed 4 bases, with 3 bases lying between them. Germline CDR1 reads GTSNPN; CDR2 reads SVGIG (reference sequence).

The CDR3 sequence: CASSQSHEGEAFF. CDR3 nucleotide sequence: TGTGCCAGCAGCCAAAGCCACGAGGGCGAGGCTTTCTTT. The V and J genes are TRBV6-4 and TRBJ1-1; D not certain. The germline V and J ends were trimmed by 6 bases and 11 bases, with 19 bases remaining between them. From germline, CDR1 is MRHNA and CDR2 SNTAGT. This CDR3 spans 13 amino acids.

This sequence joins TRBV6-5 and TRBJ1-2, with 7 bases matching TRBD1. The ends lost 5 bases at V and 8 bases at J; junction bases unmatched: 14. From germline, CDR1 is MNHEY and CDR2 SVGAGI. The CDR3 has 15 amino acids. CDR3: CASSRPGTVVNGYTF. The CDR3 DNA is TGTGCCAGCAGTCGCCCCGGGACAGTTGTTAACGGCTACACCTTC.

The chain carries TRBV28 and TRBJ1-5; D is ambiguous. The CDR3 extends over 13 amino acids. Germline V gene lookup returns CDR1 MDHEN and CDR2 SYDVKM. Trimming took 4 bases from V and 7 from J, leaving 11 bases between them. The CDR3 here is CASSSPSGQPQHF. CDR3 bases: TGTGCCAGCAGTTCACCAAGCGGGCAGCCCCAGCATTTT.

In its sample, this clone was seen a few times. This chain connects TRBV5-1 to TRBJ2-7; 9 nucleotides match TRBD1. Germline V gives CDR1 SGHRS, CDR2 YFSETQ. The CDR3 spans 14 residues. Unmatched junction bases numbered 4, after V lost 0 bases and J lost 6 bases. CDR3 region: CASSLDDRGGEQYF. In DNA, the CDR3 is TGCGCCAGCAGCTTGGACGACAGGGGGGGCGAGCAGTACTTC.

The chain recombines TRBV6-5 with TRBJ2-7; D gene ambiguous. This CDR3 spans 14 amino acids. Germline CDR1 reads MNHEY; CDR2 reads SVGAGI. Trimming took off 0 bases at V and 0 bases at J, with 6 bases between the two ends. CDR3 region: CASSYSSPSYEQYF. The CDR3 coding sequence is TGTGCCAGCAGTTACTCGAGTCCCTCCTACGAGCAGTACTTC.

The V and J genes are TRBV28 and TRBJ2-7; no firm D call. With 6 bases removed from V and 10 bases from J, the gap between germline ends came to 13 bases. The CDR3 runs to 11 residues. Germline V gene sequence: CDR1 MDHEN, CDR2 SYDVKM. CDR3 nucleotide sequence: TGTGCCAGCAGCTTTATCGGAGATCAGTACTTC. This codes for CASSFIGDQYF.

The chain recombines TRBV30 with TRBJ1-2, with a weak D call TRBD1 (6 bases). CDR1 and CDR2 (germline): GTSNPN, SVGIG (reference sequence). CDR3 length: 13 residues. With 0 bases removed from V and 2 bases from J, the gap between germline ends came to 7 bases. CDR3: CAWSVGQNYGYTF. The CDR3 DNA reads as TGTGCCTGGAGTGTAGGACAGAACTATGGCTACACCTTC.